A selection of T cell receptor beta chains follows, all from one sample in a study of blood T cells in healthy people across ages. TCRdb analysed the 5' RACE reads with MiXCR anew, one entry per CDR3 protein. The sample shows 890,000 or so distinct CDR3 sequences, approximately 59% of them seen only once. Material: blood. These receptors originate from a young man in good health. The CDR3 runs from the conserved cysteine through the conserved F or W. A D gene is named only where the DNA matches it firmly. Expanded clones get a size class; other rows say once, few or many, or leave the size out.

j_call v_call d_call clone_size cdr3_nt cdr3_aa
TRBJ2-1 TRBV10-3 TRBD1 . TGTGCCATCAGTCCCGGGACAGGGGGCAATGAGCAGTTCTTC CAISPGTGGNEQFF
TRBJ2-7 TRBV6-5 . . TGTGCCGGCAGCACGAACGGGGGTTTCCTGGGAGAGCAGTACTTC CAGSTNGGFLGEQYF
TRBJ1-6 TRBV7-2 . . TGTGCCAGCAGCTCAGGGTTTCATAATTCACCCCTCCACTTT CASSSGFHNSPLHF
TRBJ1-4 TRBV5-1 . . TGCGCCAGCAGCACTTATGGGACTTCAACTAATGAAAAACCGTTTTTT CASSTYGTSTNEKPFF
TRBJ1-4 TRBV7-9 TRBD1 . TGTGCCAGCAGCGCCACAGGGGTTCGGGAAAAACTGTTTTTT CASSATGVREKLFF
TRBJ1-2 TRBV5-5 TRBD1 few TGTGCCAGCAGCCTGGGTGGACAGGGGGCGACCTATGGCTACACCTTC CASSLGGQGATYGYTF
TRBJ2-1 TRBV5-1 . . TGCGCCAGCAGCCGAAACCGGGACATCGGTGGTGAGCAGTTCTTC CASSRNRDIGGEQFF
TRBJ1-2 TRBV6-1 . few TGTGCCAGCAGTCCCCTGGGGGGGGTCGATGGCTACACCTTC CASSPLGGVDGYTF
TRBJ2-7 TRBV11-2 TRBD1 . TGTGCCAGCAGCTTAGCTAGAGGACAGGGGTACGAGCAGTACTTC CASSLARGQGYEQYF
TRBJ1-2 TRBV7-9 . . TGTGCCAGCAGCTCCCAGGGTTCCAGGGGCTACACCTTC CASSSQGSRGYTF
TRBJ2-3 TRBV27 TRBD1 . TGTGCCAGCAGGGAATACAGGGGAAATACAGATACGCAGTATTTT CASREYRGNTDTQYF
TRBJ2-6 TRBV7-9 . few TGTGCCAGCAGCAAAAACAGTGGTGGGGCCAACGTCCTGACTTTC CASSKNSGGANVLTF
TRBJ2-1 TRBV7-8 . . TGTGCCAGCAGCTATCAGGGTGGGGGGGGCGATGAGCAGTTCTTC CASSYQGGGGDEQFF
TRBJ2-5 TRBV12-3/TRBV12-4 TRBD1 few TGTGCCAGCAGTTTGACAGGGGATCAAGAGACCCAGTACTTC CASSLTGDQETQYF
TRBJ1-1 TRBV6-5 . . TGTGCCAGCAGTCGGGACGGCATTGAAGCTTTCTTT CASSRDGIEAFF
TRBJ2-5 TRBV28 . . TGTGCCAGCAGCAACCCCCTTCGGAGGACCCAGTACTTC CASSNPLRRTQYF
TRBJ1-4 TRBV9 . . TGTGCCAGCAGCCCCGGGGGGGTAGGTGAAAAACTGTTTTTT CASSPGGVGEKLFF
TRBJ2-3 TRBV12-3/TRBV12-4 . . TGTGCCAGCAACTTGTGGGGGGGCGCTTCAGATACGCAGTATTTT CASNLWGGASDTQYF
TRBJ1-5 TRBV7-9 . few TGTGCCAGCAGCCGGGGGATTCAGCCCCAGCATTTT CASSRGIQPQHF
TRBJ2-6 TRBV27 . few TGTGCCAGCAGTCTCTTCTCTGGGGCCAACGTCCTGACTTTC CASSLFSGANVLTF